This T cell receptor beta chain was recovered during a study of T cell responses to AZD1222 COVID-19 vaccine. Study results and caveats: White British ancestry dominated among donors, who included more females, and clonal diversity was possibly underestimated. Unmutated variant regions reportedly attract nearly half of all spike-specific TCRs. Spike-wide coverage was observed for vaccine-associated CD4 TCRs, with dominant responses at 160-218 and 743-854.

The CDR3 covers 14 residues. Germline CDR1 is SQVTM and CDR2 is ANQGSEA. Trimming pared 0 bases from V and 7 bases from J, leaving 13 bases between. The repertoire was sequenced with immunoSEQ multiplex PCR; TCRdb's copy has only in-frame clones and lacks some. The sample lists about 89,000 clones, about 93% occurring once. In regard to this clone: Its antigen remains unknown.

The chain is built from TRBV29-1 and TRBJ1-5; D possibly corresponds to TRBD1 (5 bases). The sequence derives from an adult in good health. This specimen was peripheral blood, taken on day 0 of MenACWY control vaccination. CDR3 loop: CSVEEGGNGQPQHF. Here the CDR3 DNA reads TGCAGCGTTGAAGAGGGGGGGAACGGGCAGCCCCAGCATTTT.